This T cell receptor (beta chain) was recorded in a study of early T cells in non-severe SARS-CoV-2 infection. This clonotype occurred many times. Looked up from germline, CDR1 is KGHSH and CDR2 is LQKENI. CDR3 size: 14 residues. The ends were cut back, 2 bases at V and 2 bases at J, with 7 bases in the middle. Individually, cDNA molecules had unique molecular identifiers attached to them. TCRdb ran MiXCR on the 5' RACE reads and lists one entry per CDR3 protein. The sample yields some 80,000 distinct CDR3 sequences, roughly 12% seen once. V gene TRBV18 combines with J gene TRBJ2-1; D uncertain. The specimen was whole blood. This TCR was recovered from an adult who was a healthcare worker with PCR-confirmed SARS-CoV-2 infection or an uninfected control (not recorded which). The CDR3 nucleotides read TGTGCCAGCTCACCAGCCCAGACCTACAATGAGCAGTTCTTC. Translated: CASSPAQTYNEQFF.